This passage covers 14 T cell receptor beta chains from one sample sequenced in a study of shared clonotypes between healthy human individuals. Clones were sequenced by immunoSEQ multiplex PCR, and TCRdb holds only the in-frame ones, with some missing. The sample has about 2.1 million clones, about 93% seen once. CD45RO-negative, CCR7-positively selected cells formed the naive CD8 fraction, excluding terminally differentiated effector memory CD45RA+ cells. The sample was naive CD8+ T cells from PBMCs. The receptors were gathered from a man aged 18 to 29 in good health. Some clones in this sample may be carry-over from other donors' samples.

This chain connects TRBV6-5 to TRBJ2-7; D tentatively reads TRBD1 or TRBD2 (5 bases each). This CDR3 comprises 15 residues. The V gene lost 2 bases and the J gene lost 0 bases, with 11 bases spanning the gap. CDR1 MNHEY and CDR2 SVGAGI come from the germline V gene. This CDR3 is CASSYRDGPSYEQYF. In DNA, the CDR3 is TGTGCCAGCAGTTACCGGGACGGACCCTCCTACGAGCAGTACTTC.

The genes are TRBV5-5 and TRBJ2-7, with TRBD2 identical over 7 bases. The germline V gene has CDR1 SGHKS and CDR2 YYEKEE (reference sequence). Germline trimming cut 2 bases from V and 5 bases from J; bases unmatched to any gene: 4. This CDR3 has 13 residues. The CDR3 DNA reads as TGTGCCAGCAGCTTTGGGGGAGGGAACGAGCAGTACTTC. Translation gives CASSFGGGNEQYF.

To note about this clone: Other nucleotide sequences in the sample specify the same CDR3. The chain uses TRBV19 and TRBJ2-7; no clear D. Germline V lookup: CDR1 LNHDA, CDR2 SQIVND (reference sequence). This CDR3 spans 14 amino acids. Trimming removed 3 bases at V and 0 bases at J, with 9 bases between. The CDR3 sequence is CASSIVGSSYEQYF. The CDR3 DNA follows: TGTGCCAGTAGTATCGTGGGAAGCTCCTACGAGCAGTACTTC.

The chain recombines TRBV11-1 with TRBJ2-1; possible D gene TRBD2, 5 bases. Germline CDR1 is SGHAT and CDR2 is FQDESV (reference sequence). Trimming took off 4 bases at V and 8 bases at J, with 9 bases between the two ends. There are 12 residues in the CDR3. Here the CDR3 DNA reads TGTGCCAGCAGCTGGGTTAGCGATGAGCAGTTCTTC. It yields the protein CASSWVSDEQFF.

The chain links TRBV7-9 to TRBJ2-5, with TRBD2 matching 10 bases. This CDR3 is 14 amino acids long. V lost 5 bases, J lost 4 bases, and 4 bases stayed unmatched. Germline-derived CDR1 and CDR2 are SEHNR and FQNEAQ (reference sequence). The CDR3 is CASSRTSGGETQYF. CDR3 sequence (DNA): TGTGCCAGCAGCCGGACTAGCGGTGGAGAGACCCAGTACTTC.

The chain recombines TRBV30 with TRBJ2-1; 8 bases align to TRBD2. In germline, CDR1 is GTSNPN, CDR2 SVGIG (reference sequence). Unmatched junction bases numbered 7, after V lost 0 bases and J lost 0 bases. This CDR3 is 17 amino acids long. CDR3 bases: TGTGCCTGGAGTGTACTCCCCGGGACTAGCTCCTACAATGAGCAGTTCTTC. It is translated as CAWSVLPGTSSYNEQFF.

The rearrangement links TRBV6-5 to TRBJ2-1, with 9 bases fitting TRBD2. Per germline, CDR1 MNHEY and CDR2 SVGAGI. V lost 3 bases and J lost 8; bases outside the gene matches: 8. This CDR3 spans 15 amino acids. DNA for the CDR3: TGTGCCAGCAGTTATACTAGCGGGTCATTTCATGAGCAGTTCTTC. This sequence encodes CASSYTSGSFHEQFF.

This chain connects TRBV11-2 to TRBJ2-7; TRBD2 matches 8 bases. The CDR3 is 14 residues long. Germline V gene lookup returns CDR1 SGHAT and CDR2 FQNNGV. Trimming at V came to 7 bases and at J to 0 bases, leaving 5 bases not matched to a gene. CDR3 in DNA: TGTGCCAGCACCACGGGAGGGCTCTCCTACGAGCAGTACTTC. Translating gives CASTTGGLSYEQYF.

The rearrangement links TRBV9 to TRBJ2-5, with 7 bases that match TRBD2. V shed 3 bases, J shed 5 bases, and the junction held 10 bases outside the gene matches. Looked up from germline, CDR1 is SGDLS and CDR2 is YYNGEE. CDR3 length: 15 residues. The CDR3 loop is CASSARDSGRETQYF. The CDR3 DNA is TGTGCCAGCAGCGCGAGGGACTCCGGGAGGGAGACCCAGTACTTC.

This chain joins TRBV19 and TRBJ2-7; TRBD1 aligns across 8 bases. The junction had 7 bases not matched to a gene; V was cut back by 6 bases and J by 0 bases. CDR3 size: 15 residues. The germline V gene has CDR1 LNHDA and CDR2 SQIVND (reference sequence). This CDR3 is CASSLRDRSSYEQYF. As DNA, the CDR3 is TGTGCCAGTAGCCTTCGGGACAGGAGCTCCTACGAGCAGTACTTC.

The chain employs TRBV7-9 and TRBJ2-5, with D maybe TRBD1 (6 bases). Judging by the DNA end, TRBJ2-7 fits better; the J call may be wrong. Germline CDR1 and CDR2: SEHNR and FQNEAQ (reference sequence). The CDR3 loop spans 14 amino acids. In DNA form, the CDR3 reads TGTGCCAGCAGCACGACAGGAGGATCCTACGAGCAGTACTTC. This sequence encodes CASSTTGGSYEQYF.

The rearrangement links TRBV27 to TRBJ2-7; TRBD2 matches 11 bases. This CDR3 spans 16 amino acids. Germline-derived CDR1 and CDR2 are MNHEY and SMNVEV (reference sequence). The junction had 10 bases not matched to a gene; V was cut back by 6 bases and J by 3 bases. The CDR3: CASRAPGTSGFYEQYF. CDR3 coding DNA: TGTGCCAGCAGAGCTCCCGGGACTAGCGGTTTCTACGAGCAGTACTTC.

The rearrangement uses TRBV5-1 and TRBJ2-7; no reliable D call. V was pared by 4 bases and J by 1 base, with 18 bases between. The CDR3 has 16 amino acids. CDR1 SGHRS and CDR2 YFSETQ come from the germline V gene. The CDR3 DNA sequence: TGCGCCAGCAGCCCGGCGGCGGTACTGGGGTCCTACGAGCAGTACTTC. This sequence encodes CASSPAAVLGSYEQYF.

This chain joins TRBV19 and TRBJ1-5, with a tentative D call TRBD1 (5 bases). Trimming stripped 6 bases from V and 3 bases from J, with 12 bases between. The length of the CDR3 is 14 residues. In germline, CDR1 is LNHDA, CDR2 SQIVND (reference sequence). The CDR3 DNA sequence: TGTGCCAGTAGATTCAGACAGAACAATCAGCCCCAGCATTTT. It translates to CASRFRQNNQPQHF.